The clone carrying this T cell receptor beta chain has a single count. The data were taken from a study of shared T cell receptors in the human thymus. The CDR3 loop spans 15 amino acids. The V and J ends lost 3 bases and 7 bases respectively, with 19 bases between them. Germline values: CDR1 SEHNR, CDR2 FQNEAQ (reference sequence). TCRdb's copy holds only in-frame clones and misses some; the assay was immunoSEQ multiplex PCR. The sample consists of approximately 490,000 clones, approximately 78% of them appearing once. This sample also appeared in a second study, on human thymus T cells. That source reports: Donors were healthy Finnish babies undergoing corrective operations for congenital heart defects. Related work found strong thymic repertoire overlap between unrelated individuals.

The chain links TRBV7-9 to TRBJ2-7; D is possibly TRBD2 (5 bases). Sequencing used thymocytes. The source is a boy less than two years old with a congenital heart defect. CDR3 sequence: CASSFPRLADGEQYF. DNA of the CDR3: TGTGCCAGCAGCTTCCCCCGCCTAGCAGATGGGGAGCAGTACTTC.